This T cell receptor (beta chain) was recovered during a study of tumor and adjacent non-tumor tissue in lung cancer. The wider study: There were some 11 adenocarcinoma, a couple of squamous cell carcinoma and 1 small cell lung cancer cases. Patients were aged roughly 30 to 76, about ten men and about 5 women, stage I to III.

The study's findings and limits: Tumor TCR diversity, when higher, was linked to shorter survival. Tumor repertoires had a smaller top 100 clone share than normal lung.

Points on this clonotype: The antigen remains unidentified. An end of the junction differs from the germline gene, which may be a read error.

Three rounds of nested PCR, following a modified ARM-PCR protocol, produced the TCRbeta library. TCRdb ran MiXCR on the multiplex PCR reads and lists one entry per CDR3 protein. The data show more than 90,000 distinct CDR3 sequences, with approximately 65% seen just once and 15% to 20% held by the top ten. This sample's RNA came from whole unsorted tissue. Germline loops: CDR1 MNHNY, CDR2 SVGAGI (reference sequence). This CDR3 comprises 15 residues. Specimen: lung tumor tissue. The chain carries TRBV6-6 and TRBJ2-7; D remains ambiguous. The sequence was obtained from a man between 60 and 75 years old with non-small cell lung cancer. Here the CDR3 reads CVSSYRSSQKYEQYF. CDR3 coding DNA: TGTGTCAGCAGTTACAGATCTAGTCAGAAGTACGAGCAGTACTTC.